The rows below give T cell receptor beta chains drawn from one sample of a study of OX40 agonist ivuxolimab in advanced cancers. Libraries were prepared by immunoSEQ multiplex PCR; TCRdb keeps only in-frame clonotypes and omits some of them. The sample yields nearly 80,000 clones, approximately 85% seen once. The sequencing used CD4+ or CD8+ T cells sorted from blood, collected in a trial of the OX40 agonist ivuxolimab. Receptor source: an adult with an advanced solid tumor such as melanoma, head and neck, liver or kidney cancer. Each CDR3 is given with its conserved first and last residue. The D gene is left open where the match is weak. Rows give clone size only sometimes, using once, few, many, or a class for an expanded clone.

J | V | size | D | CDR3 | DNA
TRBJ2-5 | TRBV7-7 | few | TRBD1 | CASSLGQASETQYF | TGTGCTAGCAGCCTCGGACAGGCGTCTGAGACCCAGTACTTC
TRBJ1-6 | TRBV7-9 | NA | NA | CASSSEQRKALHF | TGTGCCAGCAGCTCCGAGCAGAGGAAGGCCCTCCACTTT
TRBJ2-7 | TRBV5-1 | NA | TRBD1 | CASRTLNNWGTATYEQYF | TGCGCCAGCAGAACGCTAAATAACTGGGGGACAGCCACGTACGAGCAGTACTTC
TRBJ2-1 | TRBV4-1 | NA | TRBD1 | CASSQVQGAKFF | TGCGCCAGCAGCCAAGTCCAGGGGGCGAAGTTCTTC
TRBJ1-1 | TRBV6-6 | NA | NA | CASRPLGNTEAFF | TGTGCCAGCAGACCCTTGGGTAACACTGAAGCTTTCTTT
TRBJ1-6 | TRBV19 | NA | TRBD1 | CASSTDRGGSPLHF | TGTGCCAGTAGTACGGACAGGGGTGGGTCACCCCTCCACTTT
TRBJ2-5 | TRBV27 | NA | TRBD2 | CARLAGGGETQYF | TGTGCCAGGCTAGCGGGAGGCGGGGAGACCCAGTACTTC
TRBJ2-1 | TRBV5-6 | NA | NA | CASSEGQYNEQFF | TGTGCCAGCAGCGAAGGACAGTACAATGAGCAGTTCTTC
TRBJ2-5 | TRBV5-1 | few | NA | CASSLAYQETQYF | TGCGCCAGCAGCTTGGCGTACCAAGAGACCCAGTACTTC
TRBJ2-7 | TRBV4-2 | NA | NA | CASSQGGVTYEQYF | TGTGCCAGCAGCCAAGGAGGCGTAACCTACGAGCAGTACTTC
TRBJ2-7 | TRBV28 | NA | NA | CASKMHGTPPYEQYF | TGTGCCAGCAAAATGCACGGGACGCCTCCCTACGAGCAGTACTTC
TRBJ2-3 | TRBV16 | few | NA | CASSQSRITDTQYF | TGTGCCAGCAGCCAATCGAGGATCACAGATACGCAGTATTTT
TRBJ1-2 | TRBV7-9 | few | NA | CASEGGSAVNYGYTF | TGTGCCAGCGAGGGGGGCAGCGCTGTTAACTATGGCTACACCTTC
TRBJ1-2 | TRBV11-2 | NA | TRBD1 | CASGRQGIGYGYTF | TGTGCCAGCGGAAGACAGGGGATTGGCTATGGCTACACCTTC
TRBJ2-7 | TRBV7-9 | NA | NA | CASSLWQGREQYF | TGTGCCAGCAGTTTATGGCAGGGCCGGGAGCAGTACTTC
TRBJ1-2 | TRBV30 | NA | NA | CASNGGRSVGYTF | TGTGCCTCAAACGGGGGGCGATCGGTCGGCTACACCTTC
TRBJ2-7 | TRBV14 | NA | NA | CASSQLRESEQYF | TGTGCCAGCAGCCAATTACGGGAGAGCGAGCAGTACTTC
TRBJ2-5 | TRBV27 | few | NA | CASSLLGETQYF | TGTGCCAGCAGTTTATTAGGAGAGACCCAGTACTTC
TRBJ2-5 | TRBV7-2 | NA | TRBD2 | CASSPGLANQETQYF | TGTGCCAGCAGCCCGGGACTAGCGAACCAAGAGACCCAGTACTTC
TRBJ2-3 | TRBV7-8 | once | NA | CASSLVADTQYF | TGTGCCAGCAGCTTAGTTGCAGATACGCAGTATTTT
TRBJ2-7 | TRBV4-1 | NA | NA | CASSLFRGGEQYF | TGCGCCAGCAGCCTTTTCAGGGGTGGCGAGCAGTACTTC